The 15 T cell receptor beta chains below were found in one sample sequenced in a study of T cells after yellow fever vaccination (dated by TCRdb to the late 2010s). Library construction relied on 5' RACE. These reads were obtained on an Illumina NovaSeq 6000. TCRdb handled the public reads itself, with Q25 trimming in fastp and clone calling in MiXCR, and kept productive beta chains. Under each unique CDR3 protein, matching rows form one entry showing the most common genes and DNA. The sample table contains hundreds of thousands of distinct CDR3 sequences; only one count was recorded for 5.2% of them. The top ten clonotypes cover 2.5% to 4% of the sample. Per the publication, the treatment or condition label means: live attenuated yellow fever vaccine strain. The sample was CD4+ T cells sorted from PBMCs, taken on the day of the yellow fever booster vaccination. The receptors were gathered from a man aged 18 to 29 who received the YFV17D yellow fever vaccine.

In this sample, this clonotype turned up a few times. The CDR3 coding sequence is TGTGCCACCCAGGCCTTCTCTGGGGCCAACGTCCTGACTTTC. As protein: CATQAFSGANVLTF. This rearrangement joins TRBV6-6 to TRBJ2-6; D gene ambiguous. The CDR3 has 14 amino acids. V shed 10 bases and J shed 0 bases, with 10 bases lying between them. Germline CDR1 MNHNY, CDR2 SVGAGI (reference sequence).

The chain recombines TRBV18 with TRBJ2-5, with D possibly TRBD1 on 6 matching bases. This CDR3 spans 13 amino acids. In germline, CDR1 is KGHSH, CDR2 LQKENI. V was clipped by 6 bases and J by 1 base, with 9 bases between them. DNA of the CDR3: TGTGCCAGCTCTGCAGGGGTCCAAGAGACCCAGTACTTC. It yields the protein CASSAGVQETQYF.

This clonotype has more than one count but fewer than ten. This chain joins TRBV19 and TRBJ2-6; perhaps TRBD2 as D (6 bases). Trimming took off 3 bases at V and 1 base at J, with 10 bases between the two ends. Per germline, CDR1 LNHDA and CDR2 SQIVND (reference sequence). This CDR3 spans 16 amino acids. The CDR3 protein is CASSMGGTSGANVLTF. CDR3 nucleotide sequence: TGTGCCAGTAGTATGGGGGGTACTTCTGGGGCCAACGTCCTGACTTTC. Drawing the rest from reference TRBV19 and TRBJ2-6, the complete variable domain is DGGITQSPKYLFRKEGQNVTLSCEQNLNHDAMYWYRQDPGQGLRLIYYSQIVNDFQKGDIAEGYSVSREKKESFPLTVTSAQKNPTAFYLCASSMGGTSGANVLTFGAGSRLTVL.

This chain links TRBV5-1 with TRBJ2-5; 10 nucleotides line up with TRBD2. After removal of 1 base from V and 5 bases from J, the junction contained 5 bases not matched to a gene. The CDR3 sequence is 15 residues long. Germline assignment: CDR1 SGHRS and CDR2 YFSETQ. CDR3 region: CASSLTAGGLETQYF. Written as DNA, the CDR3 is TGCGCCAGCAGCTTGACAGCGGGGGGGCTGGAGACCCAGTACTTC.

Only a few counts were recorded for this clonotype. This may be a read error, as it is one base from a much larger clone. V is TRBV7-9 and J is TRBJ2-7; 9 nucleotides line up with TRBD1. Germline assignment: CDR1 SEHNR and CDR2 FQNEAQ (reference sequence). The CDR3 is 13 residues long. The CDR3 spells CACSPDRGYEQYV. For the CDR3, the DNA is TGTGCCTGCAGCCCGGACAGGGGCTACGAGCAGTACGTC.

The chain uses TRBV28 and TRBJ2-7; the match to TRBD2 covers 8 bases. The CDR3 length is 15 residues. The germline gives CDR1 MDHEN, CDR2 SYDVKM. J was trimmed by 0 bases and V by 6 bases; bases with no gene match: 7. CDR3 nucleotide sequence: TGTGCCAGCAGCCCGGGGGGGGTTGCCTCCTACGAGCAGTACGTC. It yields the protein CASSPGGVASYEQYV.

A few counts support this clonotype. The chain links TRBV12-3 or TRBV12-4 to TRBJ1-2; TRBD1 matches 9 bases. This CDR3 is built from 14 residues. The V segment lost 1 base and the J segment 5 bases; nucleotides outside the gene matches: 2. The CDR3 spells CASSLDGTGYGYTF. The CDR3 region has the DNA TGTGCCAGCAGTTTAGATGGGACAGGGTATGGCTACACCTTC.

The sample holds many counts of this clonotype. This chain joins TRBV29-1 and TRBJ2-7, with D uncertain. Trimming stripped 5 bases from V and 2 bases from J, with 10 bases between. In germline, CDR1 is SQVTM, CDR2 ANQGSEA. CDR3 length: 12 amino acids. CDR3 coding DNA: TGCAGCGTTTCCTTGTATACCTACGAGCAGTACTTC. Translation: CSVSLYTYEQYF.

This clonotype was found a few times. This chain joins TRBV4-1 and TRBJ2-7; D is ambiguous. V dropped 1 base and J dropped 2 bases, with 12 bases sitting between them. This CDR3 has 15 residues. CDR1 is MGHRA, CDR2 YSYEKL, per germline. The CDR3 reads CASSQAFLATYEQYF. Written as DNA, the CDR3 is TGCGCCAGCAGCCAAGCTTTTTTGGCAACCTACGAGCAGTACTTC.

A few counts support this clonotype. This sequence joins TRBV15 and TRBJ2-2; D call uncertain. This CDR3 region has 16 residues. CDR1 is LNHNV, CDR2 YYDKDF, per germline (reference sequence). V lost 1 base and J lost 3, with 12 bases in between. The CDR3 nucleotides read TGTGCCACCAGCAGAGGTAGCTCTGCGGACACCGGGGAGCTGTTTTTT. Amino acid sequence: CATSRGSSADTGELFF.

The V gene is TRBV5-1, the J gene TRBJ2-2; D ambiguous. Germline V lookup: CDR1 SGHRS, CDR2 YFSETQ. This CDR3 has 14 amino acids. V was trimmed by 4 bases and J by 1 base, leaving 8 bases between them. This CDR3 is CASSLPKNTGELFF. The CDR3 coding sequence is TGCGCCAGCAGCCTCCCGAAGAACACCGGGGAGCTGTTTTTT.

This clonotype was observed a few times. V usage is TRBV6-4 and J usage is TRBJ2-5, with 12 bases that match TRBD2. With V trimmed by 2 bases and J by 4 bases, 11 bases remained unmatched. Germline CDR1 MRHNA, CDR2 SNTAGT. The CDR3 sequence is 18 residues long. The CDR3 DNA reads as TGTGCCAGCAGTGACCGCCTAGCGGGGGGGACGACGCCAGAGACCCAGTACTTC. The encoded protein is CASSDRLAGGTTPETQYF.

Ten or more counts support this clonotype. The chain uses TRBV20-1 and TRBJ2-4, with 8 positions matching TRBD2. The germline V gene has CDR1 DFQATT and CDR2 SNEGSKA (reference sequence). The CDR3 consists of 13 residues. In DNA, the CDR3 is TGCAGCGGGAGGGTCCCAGCCAAAAACATTCAGTACTTC. As protein: CSGRVPAKNIQYF.

The rearrangement joins TRBV5-1 to TRBJ2-1, with 9 nucleotides matching TRBD2. CDR1 is SGHRS and CDR2 is YFSETQ in the germline V gene. The CDR3 extends over 13 amino acids. V lost 4 bases and J lost 9; bases outside the gene matches: 5. This chain's CDR3 is CASSPNSGGEQFF. For the CDR3, the DNA is TGCGCCAGCAGCCCTAATAGCGGGGGTGAGCAGTTCTTC.

This clonotype showed up many times. The chain couples TRBV7-9 to TRBJ1-1; D gene uncertain. CDR1 is SEHNR, CDR2 FQNEAQ, per germline (reference sequence). The CDR3 has 12 residues. Trimming pared 1 base from V and 3 bases from J, leaving 3 bases between. CDR3 in amino acids: CASSLVDTEAFF. For the CDR3, the DNA is TGTGCCAGCAGCTTAGTCGACACTGAAGCTTTCTTT.